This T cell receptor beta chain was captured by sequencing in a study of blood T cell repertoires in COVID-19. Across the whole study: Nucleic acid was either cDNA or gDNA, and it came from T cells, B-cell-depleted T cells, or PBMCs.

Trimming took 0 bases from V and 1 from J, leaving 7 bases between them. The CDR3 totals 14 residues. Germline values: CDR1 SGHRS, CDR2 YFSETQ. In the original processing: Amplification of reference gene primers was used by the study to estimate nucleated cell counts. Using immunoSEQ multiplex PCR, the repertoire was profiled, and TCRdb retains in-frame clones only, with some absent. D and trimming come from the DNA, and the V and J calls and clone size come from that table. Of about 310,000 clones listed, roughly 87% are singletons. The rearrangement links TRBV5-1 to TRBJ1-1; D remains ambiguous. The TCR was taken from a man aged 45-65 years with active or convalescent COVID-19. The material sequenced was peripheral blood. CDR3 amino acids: CASSLALQNTEAFF. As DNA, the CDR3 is TGCGCCAGCAGCTTGGCCTTACAGAACACTGAAGCTTTCTTT.